This T cell receptor (beta chain) emerged from a study of blood T cell repertoires in COVID-19. The overall study: Material from acute and convalescent COVID-19 was sourced from the United States, Italy and Spain.

V shed 6 bases, J shed 3 bases, and the junction held 18 bases outside the gene matches. The CDR3 extends over 20 amino acids. Per germline, CDR1 MRHNA and CDR2 SNTAGT. Methods used by the authors: Reference gene primers were amplified, and this amplification served to estimate nucleated cell counts. Sequenced by immunoSEQ multiplex PCR; TCRdb stores in-frame clones only, minus some. V, J and clone size derive from that table, while D and trimming were established from the DNA sequence. Of around 200,000 clones listed, approximately 87% are singletons. V is TRBV6-4 and J is TRBJ2-5; 14 bases map to TRBD2. The specimen was peripheral blood. This TCR was sampled from a man aged 55 to 70 who had recovered from COVID-19. CDR3 in DNA: TGTGCCAGCAGGCGTCCACCGGGACTAGCGGGAGTCGGGTTTGAAGAGACCCAGTACTTC. Protein sequence: CASRRPPGLAGVGFEETQYF.